This TCR beta chain was observed in a study of T cells expressing NK-cell markers. Looking at the study overall: Cells sorted as CD3+CD56+NKG2C+, CD3+CD56+NKG2C- and CD3+CD56-NKG2C+ T cells supplied the TCR beta repertoires. Just one sequenced donor of eight was HCMV-seronegative, while seven were seropositive. General study points: A handful of donors' CD3+CD56-NKG2C+ cells were dominated by the same clonotypes. NKG2C+ dominant clonotype frequencies in 5 or 6 donors were 1.0-7.0% of CD8+ T cells.

Reanalyzing the 5' RACE reads, TCRdb keeps one entry per CDR3 protein, without DNA. Its listing shows approximately 380,000 distinct CDR3 sequences. As to this clonotype: Its antigen is not identified.

The V gene's germline CDR1 is MNHNY and CDR2 SVGAGI (reference sequence). The CDR3 runs 13 residues. The sample comprised blood T cells: a sorted CD56 or NKG2C T cell subset, CD4+ or CD8+ T cells, or bulk PBMC T cells (not recorded which). The chain employs TRBV6-6 and TRBJ2-7; as DNA is missing, the TRBD1 call by TCRdb cannot be tested. This clonotype was obtained from a man aged 18 to 69 in good health. The CDR3 loop is CASGYTRGYEQYF.